The T cell receptor (beta chain) described here comes from a study of cytomegalovirus exposure and HLA in healthy donors. The PCR was carried out with 60 Vbeta primers and 13 Jbeta primers. Sequenced by immunoSEQ multiplex PCR; TCRdb stores in-frame clones only, minus some. The data hold some 170,000 clones, with 70% to 85% observed a single time. Study results and limitations: Presence/absence analyses treated sequencing depth as roughly uniform across donors.

V lost 4 bases, J lost 0 bases, and 1 base stayed unmatched. The germline V gene has CDR1 MGHDK and CDR2 SYGVNS. The CDR3 is 14 residues long. With regard to this clone: Its antigen is as yet unknown.

This clonotype was obtained from a woman aged 55-69 years in good health and CMV-seropositive. The chain joins TRBV25-1 to TRBJ2-3; 7 bases match TRBD2. The sequenced sample was PBMCs. CDR3 in amino acids: CASSGGGSTDTQYF. DNA for the CDR3: TGTGCCAGCAGTGGGGGGGGGAGCACAGATACGCAGTATTTT.